What follows describes a single T cell receptor (beta chain). This clone was seen only a few times. Its specific antigen is unknown. Qualities for individual bases were not recorded, and no much larger clone is one base off. The immunoSEQ Assay, a bias-controlled multiplex PCR, was used to amplify TCRbeta CDR3 regions from genomic DNA. In the authors' own workflow: The number of nucleated cells in each sample was estimated from the amplification of reference gene primers within the assay. To quantify the absolute abundance of each unique TCRbeta CDR3 rearrangement, sequence reads were collapsed and filtered. For each sample, productive Simpson clonality was calculated by taking the square root of Simpson's diversity index across productive rearrangements. TCRdb obtained this table from immuneACCESS and retained in-frame rearrangements with V and J assigned. These tables miss some clones; where compared with another copy, unresolved V genes account for less than half of the shortfall, and the remainder is unexplained. V, J and clone size are taken as reported in that table, and D and trimming were inferred from the DNA itself. The sample table holds roughly 230,000 clones, of which 89% were seen once. Around 4.6% of the sample lies in the top ten.

For CDR1 and CDR2, the germline V gene (reference sequence) lists LNHDA and SQIVND. The CDR3 has 15 amino acids, counting the end cysteine and phenylalanine. The CDR3 DNA has 45 bases and is translated from base 1. From V the trimming removes 4 bases and from J it removes 5 bases, while the gene matches leave 1 base of the junction unaccounted for. Another Seattle source contributed samples from volunteer blood donors who had recovered from COVID-19. The collaborating institutions used their own protocols to collect whole blood in K2EDTA tubes. For TCRbeta analysis, collaborators shipped samples as frozen whole blood, isolated PBMCs, or DNA extracted from either of those sample types. These data come from a study of blood T cell repertoires in COVID-19 (dated by TCRdb to between 2020 and 2021). With regard to the full study: Samples covering the acute and convalescent phases of COVID-19 were provided by collaborators in the United States, Italy and Spain. The material from the prospective study consisted of cDNA or gDNA derived from T cells, B-cell-depleted T cells, or PBMCs. Deeply sampled blood TCRbeta repertoires from subjects exposed to, actively infected with, or recovered from COVID-19 were included in the dataset. A freely available public database, intended as a resource for researchers studying the immune response to SARS-CoV-2, is where the repertoires were released. Samples came from the ongoing ImmuneRACE study (first 160 participants) plus 1,254 subjects from 6 global collaborators. A de-identified subject ID, COVID-19 status, age in years and sex were almost always included in the sample metadata. Where available, HLA class I and class II types were obtained from metadata supplied by the sample provider rather than from assay-based typing.

Overall study results and their limits: The quantity of clinical and demographic metadata differed by source and by participant and was supplied without curation.

The sample comprised peripheral blood. Here the chain combines TRBV19 and TRBJ2-1, with 14 central nucleotides matching TRBD2. The receptor's source is a woman aged 40 to 50 who had recovered from COVID-19. The DNA is TGTGCCAGTAGTAAGGGACTAGCGGGAGACAATGAGCAGTTCTTC. This translates into CASSKGLAGDNEQFF.